The 20 T cell receptor beta chains in this list originate from one sample, sequenced in a study of blood T cell repertoires in COVID-19. This table comes from immunoSEQ multiplex PCR, and its TCRdb copy is limited to in-frame clones, with some not included. The profile shows 250,000 to 300,000 clones, 75% to 90% of them singletons. The sample was peripheral blood. The receptors here all came from a woman between 40 and 55 years old with acute or convalescent COVID-19.

This chain uses TRBV19 with TRBJ2-7, with 13 bases lining up with TRBD2. CDR3 size: 19 residues. Trimming removed 3 bases from V and 6 bases from J; junction bases left unmatched: 17. Looked up from germline, CDR1 is LNHDA and CDR2 is SQIVND (reference sequence). CDR3: CASSIADHPRGTSGVEQYV. Here the CDR3 DNA reads TGTGCCAGTAGTATTGCAGACCACCCGCGGGGGACTAGCGGGGTCGAGCAGTACGTC.

The chain uses TRBV19 and TRBJ2-3, with a tentative D call TRBD1 (6 bases). The CDR3 sequence is 11 residues long. Trimming took off 10 bases at V and 12 bases at J, with 17 bases between the two ends. Germline loops: CDR1 LNHDA, CDR2 SQIVND (reference sequence). The CDR3 nucleotides are TGTGCCACTGCTTTTTCGGGACATCAGTATTTT. This encodes CATAFSGHQYF.

The chain is built from TRBV7-2 and TRBJ2-1; TRBD1 matches 10 bases. The CDR3 is 14 residues long. V trimming: 8 bases; J trimming: 5 bases; junction bases outside the gene matches: 6. From germline, CDR1 is SGHTA and CDR2 FQGNSA. DNA for the CDR3: TGTGCCAGCGGACGGGACAGGGGACACAATGAGCAGTTCTTC. Protein: CASGRDRGHNEQFF.

The V and J genes are TRBV19 and TRBJ1-1, with D perhaps matching TRBD1 (6 bases). Germline V gene data show CDR1 as LNHDA and CDR2 as SQIVND (reference sequence). CDR3 size: 15 residues. V lost 0 bases, J lost 2 bases, and 10 bases lay in between. The CDR3 coding sequence is TGTGCCAGTAGTATAGAGGACAGCCTCAACACTGAAGCTTTCTTT. Translation gives CASSIEDSLNTEAFF.

The chain carries TRBV24-1 and TRBJ2-2; TRBD1 aligns across 9 bases. The germline CDR1 and CDR2 sequences are KGHDR and SFDVKD. V was pared by 7 bases and J by 2 bases, with 7 bases of the junction left unmatched. This CDR3 spans 16 amino acids. The CDR3 DNA is TGTGCCACCAGACCCCCGGGACAGGGAAACACCGGGGAGCTGTTTTTT. It codes for CATRPPGQGNTGELFF.

This chain joins TRBV10-3 and TRBJ1-3, with 8 bases matching TRBD1. Trimming took 3 bases from V and 0 from J; bases not matched to a gene: 4. The CDR3 is 16 amino acids. Germline CDR1 and CDR2: ENHRY and SYGVKD. CDR3 sequence: CAISERGQGSGNTIYF. CDR3 coding DNA: TGTGCCATCAGTGAAAGAGGACAGGGCTCTGGAAACACCATATATTTT.

The chain links TRBV14 to TRBJ1-1; D remains ambiguous. The CDR3 consists of 12 residues. V lost 1 base, J lost 6 bases, and 6 bases lay in between. CDR1 is SGHDN and CDR2 is FVKESK in the germline V gene. Here the CDR3 DNA reads TGTGCCAGCAGCCAAGGCGGCGCTGAAGCTTTCTTT. Protein: CASSQGGAEAFF.

The V and J genes are TRBV2 and TRBJ2-7; D is perhaps TRBD1 (5 bases). Germline CDR1 SNHLY, CDR2 FYNNEI. The V gene lost 7 bases and the J gene lost 2 bases, with 12 bases spanning the gap. This CDR3 region has 13 residues. The CDR3 reads CASTWTNPYEQYV. As DNA, the CDR3 is TGTGCCAGCACCTGGACAAACCCCTACGAGCAGTACGTC.

The chain couples TRBV6-5 to TRBJ1-4, with D possibly TRBD1 on 6 matching bases. V lost 4 bases and J 3 bases, leaving 15 bases between the germline ends. Germline V lookup: CDR1 MNHEY, CDR2 SVGAGI. This CDR3 spans 16 amino acids. The DNA of the CDR3 is TGTGCCAGCAGTTCTCCCAACAGGGTGGCTAATGAAAAACTGTTTTTT. This encodes CASSSPNRVANEKLFF.

This sequence joins TRBV4-2 and TRBJ2-7, with D possibly TRBD1 on 6 matching bases. With 0 bases removed from V and 2 bases from J, the gap between germline ends came to 11 bases. The V gene's germline CDR1 is LGHNA and CDR2 YNFKEQ. The CDR3 is made up of 15 amino acids. CDR3 residues: CASSQERSGAYEQYV. The CDR3 DNA reads as TGTGCCAGCAGCCAAGAAAGGTCAGGGGCCTACGAGCAGTACGTC.

This chain uses TRBV4-2 with TRBJ2-2, with TRBD2 matching 10 bases. The CDR3 extends over 17 amino acids. The ends lost 0 bases at V and 7 bases at J; junction bases unmatched: 8. Germline CDR1 reads LGHNA; CDR2 reads YNFKEQ. The CDR3 spells CASSQDPAGGPIGELFF. The CDR3, as DNA: TGTGCCAGCAGCCAAGACCCAGCGGGGGGGCCAATCGGGGAGCTGTTTTTT.

This chain links TRBV14 with TRBJ1-2; no firm D call. Germline-derived CDR1 and CDR2 are SGHDN and FVKESK. CDR3 length: 12 residues. V was pared by 1 base and J by 7 bases, with 7 bases between. The chain's CDR3 is CASSQGSGGYTF. The CDR3 DNA sequence: TGTGCCAGCAGCCAAGGATCGGGTGGCTACACCTTC.

The V and J genes are TRBV5-1 and TRBJ1-2; D perhaps matches TRBD1 (6 bases). The V gene lost 4 bases and the J gene lost 8 bases, with 18 bases spanning the gap. The CDR3 runs 14 residues. Looked up from germline, CDR1 is SGHRS and CDR2 is YFSETQ. Here the CDR3 DNA reads TGCGCCAGCAGCGGGGGGGGCAACCCAGTGGGCTACACCTTC. Its translation is CASSGGGNPVGYTF.

The V gene is TRBV5-1, the J gene TRBJ1-1; D is possibly TRBD1 (6 bases). V lost 3 bases to trimming and J lost 0 bases, with 21 bases between them. This CDR3 region has 18 residues. Germline-derived CDR1 and CDR2 are SGHRS and YFSETQ. CDR3: CASSSDSVGVYMNTEAFF. The DNA for the CDR3 is TGCGCCAGCAGCTCGGACAGCGTTGGGGTATATATGAACACTGAAGCTTTCTTT.

In its sample, this clone was seen once. The J gene is TRBJ2-5, the V gene TRBV11-2; TRBD2 matches at 9 bases. J was trimmed by 5 bases and V by 3 bases; bases with no gene match: 7. This CDR3 is 15 amino acids long. Germline V lookup: CDR1 SGHAT, CDR2 FQNNGV. DNA of the CDR3: TGTGCCAGCAGCTTCTTAGCGGGGGCGGGGGAGACCCAGTACTTC. It translates to CASSFLAGAGETQYF.

V is TRBV6-5 and J is TRBJ1-2, with 10 bases that match TRBD1. After removal of 3 bases from V and 7 bases from J, the junction contained 2 bases not matched to a gene. This CDR3 is built from 13 residues. Per the germline V gene, CDR1 is MNHEY and CDR2 is SVGAGI. CDR3 sequence (DNA): TGTGCCAGCAGTTATGGACAGGGGGTTGGCTACACCTTC. Protein product: CASSYGQGVGYTF.

The chain has TRBV18 and TRBJ1-1; TRBD1 might be the D (5 bases). The germline gives CDR1 KGHSH, CDR2 LQKENI. The V end was cut by 0 bases, the J end by 2 bases, with 7 bases between. The CDR3 runs to 14 residues. The CDR3 is CASSPPGLNTEAFF. For the CDR3, the DNA is TGTGCCAGCTCACCACCGGGGCTAAACACTGAAGCTTTCTTT. Using reference TRBV18 and TRBJ1-1 for the parts outside the CDR3, the full variable domain is NAGVMQNPRHLVRRRGQEARLRCSPMKGHSHVYWYRQLPEEGLKFMVYLQKENIIDESGMPKERFSAEFPKEGPSILRIQQVVRGDSAAYFCASSPPGLNTEAFFGQGTRLTVV.

The chain recombines TRBV30 with TRBJ1-1; D is unresolved. Germline assignment: CDR1 GTSNPN and CDR2 SVGIG (reference sequence). The V end was cut by 1 base, the J end by 0 bases, with 6 bases between. This CDR3 has 13 amino acids. CDR3 coding DNA: TGTGCCTGGAGTGGAGCCTTGAACACTGAAGCTTTCTTT. It specifies CAWSGALNTEAFF.

The J gene is TRBJ1-2, the V gene TRBV6-5; 7 positions match TRBD1. The CDR3 loop spans 15 amino acids. The junction had 6 bases not matched to a gene; V was cut back by 0 bases and J by 5 bases. CDR1 and CDR2 from the germline V gene are MNHEY and SVGAGI. The CDR3 spells CASSYSGQPRYGYTF. As DNA, the CDR3 is TGTGCCAGCAGTTACTCGGGACAGCCCAGATATGGCTACACCTTC.

This clone is termed medium-sized. The chain couples TRBV29-1 to TRBJ1-4, with 9 positions matching TRBD1. This CDR3 is 16 amino acids long. Trimming took 8 bases from V and 0 from J; bases not matched to a gene: 10. Looked up from germline, CDR1 is SQVTM and CDR2 is ANQGSEA. This CDR3 is CSSQGAPTSTNEKLFF. DNA of the CDR3: TGCAGCTCACAGGGGGCACCTACATCAACTAATGAAAAACTGTTTTTT.